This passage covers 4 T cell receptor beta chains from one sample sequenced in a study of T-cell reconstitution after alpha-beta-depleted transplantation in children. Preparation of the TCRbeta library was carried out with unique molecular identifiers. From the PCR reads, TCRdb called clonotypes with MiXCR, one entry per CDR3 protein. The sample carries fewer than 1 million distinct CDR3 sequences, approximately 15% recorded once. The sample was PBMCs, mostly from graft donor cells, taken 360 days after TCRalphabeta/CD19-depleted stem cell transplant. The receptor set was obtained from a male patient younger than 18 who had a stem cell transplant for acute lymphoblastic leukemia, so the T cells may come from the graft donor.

The CDR3 DNA reads TGTGCCAGCAGCTTGGGGGACAGGGATGGCTACACCTTC. Amino acids: CASSLGDRDGYTF. The rearrangement links TRBV12-3 or TRBV12-4 to TRBJ1-2; TRBD1 matches at 9 bases. This CDR3 has 13 residues. The junction had 5 bases not matched to a gene; V was cut back by 6 bases and J by 6 bases.

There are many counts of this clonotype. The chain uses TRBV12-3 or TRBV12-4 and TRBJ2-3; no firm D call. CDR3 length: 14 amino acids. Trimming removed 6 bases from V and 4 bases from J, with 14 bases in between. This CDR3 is CASSPVSFPDTQYF. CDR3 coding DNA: TGTGCCAGCAGCCCTGTTTCTTTCCCAGATACGCAGTATTTT.

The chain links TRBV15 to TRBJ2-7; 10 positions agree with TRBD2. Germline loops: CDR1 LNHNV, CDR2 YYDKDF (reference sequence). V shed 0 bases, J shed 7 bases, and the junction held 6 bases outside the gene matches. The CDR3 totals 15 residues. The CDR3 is CATSRDPSGRVEQYF. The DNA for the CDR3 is TGTGCCACCAGCAGAGATCCCAGCGGGAGGGTAGAGCAGTACTTC.

In DNA form, the CDR3 reads TGTGCCAGCAGCCGATACGGACGGTACTACGAGCAGTACTTC. It translates to CASSRYGRYYEQYF. The chain combines TRBV3-1 with TRBJ2-7, with D unresolved. The V gene lost 4 bases and the J gene lost 3 bases, with 13 bases spanning the gap. The length of the CDR3 is 14 residues. Germline assignment: CDR1 LGHDT and CDR2 YNNKEL (reference sequence).